A single T cell receptor (beta chain) is shown here with its context. The antigen is unknown. This sample was taken from a study of cytomegalovirus exposure and HLA in healthy donors. Study results and caveats: The authors later found most CMV-associated TCR beta chains appeared HLA-restricted.

Vbeta (60) and Jbeta (13) primers were used in the PCR. The data were produced by immunoSEQ multiplex PCR, yet TCRdb's version contains in-frame clones alone and is incomplete. The sample lists 120,000 or so clones, around 80% occurring once. The source is a man aged 25 to 40 in good health and CMV-seropositive. Sequenced input: PBMCs.

The CDR3 DNA reads as TGTGCCAGTACCGGCGGTACAGGGGATCATAATTCACCCCTCCACTTT. It yields the protein CASTGGTGDHNSPLHF. This chain joins TRBV19 and TRBJ1-6; 7 positions agree with TRBD1. In germline, CDR1 is LNHDA, CDR2 SQIVND (reference sequence). There are 16 residues in the CDR3. V dropped 7 bases and J dropped 5; count of bases not matched to a gene: 11. The full variable domain, its missing parts supplied by reference TRBV19 and TRBJ1-6, is DGGITQSPKYLFRKEGQNVTLSCEQNLNHDAMYWYRQDPGQGLRLIYYSQIVNDFQKGDIAEGYSVSREKKESFPLTVTSAQKNPTAFYLCASTGGTGDHNSPLHFGNGTRLTVT.